This T cell receptor beta chain was sequenced in a study of blood T cells in healthy people across ages. PCR was performed a second time for roughly 7 to 12 cycles using a sample-barcoded 5' primer and a J-beta primer mix. TCRdb redid the calling of the 5' RACE reads with MiXCR, one entry per CDR3 protein. This sample carries roughly 2 million distinct CDR3 sequences, roughly 52% of them seen once, and the ten largest clones take less than 2.5%. V was pared by 3 bases and J by 6 bases, with 11 bases between. The CDR3 has 13 amino acids. Germline-derived CDR1 and CDR2 are PRHDT and FYEKMQ (reference sequence).

The TCR was taken from a woman in her 40s in good health. J is TRBJ1-2 and V is TRBV13; unclear D gene. Sequenced input: blood. The CDR3 protein is CASSFVGLDGYTF. The CDR3 nucleotides are TGTGCCAGCAGCTTCGTAGGGTTAGATGGCTACACCTTC. Variable domain in full (rest from reference TRBV13 and TRBJ1-2): AAGVIQSPRHLIKEKRETATLKCYPIPRHDTVYWYQQGPGQDPQFLISFYEKMQSDKGSIPDRFSAQQFSDYHSELNMSSLELGDSALYFCASSFVGLDGYTFGSGTRLTVV.